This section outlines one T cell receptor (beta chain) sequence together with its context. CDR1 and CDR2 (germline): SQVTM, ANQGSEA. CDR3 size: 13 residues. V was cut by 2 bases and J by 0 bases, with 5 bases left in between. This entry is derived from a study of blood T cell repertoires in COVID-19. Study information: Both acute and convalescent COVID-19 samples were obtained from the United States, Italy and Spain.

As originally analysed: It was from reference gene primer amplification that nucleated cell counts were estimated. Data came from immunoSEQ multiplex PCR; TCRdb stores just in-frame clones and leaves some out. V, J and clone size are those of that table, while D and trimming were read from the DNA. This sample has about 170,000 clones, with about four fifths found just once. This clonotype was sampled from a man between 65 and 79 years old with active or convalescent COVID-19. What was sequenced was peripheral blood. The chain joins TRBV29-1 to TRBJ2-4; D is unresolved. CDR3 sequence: CSVERLAKNIQYF. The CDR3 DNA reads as TGCAGCGTTGAAAGACTAGCCAAAAACATTCAGTACTTC.